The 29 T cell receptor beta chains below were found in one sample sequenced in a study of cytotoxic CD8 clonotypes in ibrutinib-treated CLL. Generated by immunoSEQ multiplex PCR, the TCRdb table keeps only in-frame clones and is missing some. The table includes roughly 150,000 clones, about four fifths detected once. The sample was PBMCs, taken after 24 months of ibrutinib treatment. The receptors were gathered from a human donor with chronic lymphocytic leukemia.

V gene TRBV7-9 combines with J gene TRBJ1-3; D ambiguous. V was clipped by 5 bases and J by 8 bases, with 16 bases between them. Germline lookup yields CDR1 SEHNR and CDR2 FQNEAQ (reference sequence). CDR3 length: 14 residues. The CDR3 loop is CASSARQWEDTIYF. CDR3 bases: TGTGCCAGCAGCGCCCGACAATGGGAGGACACCATATATTTT.

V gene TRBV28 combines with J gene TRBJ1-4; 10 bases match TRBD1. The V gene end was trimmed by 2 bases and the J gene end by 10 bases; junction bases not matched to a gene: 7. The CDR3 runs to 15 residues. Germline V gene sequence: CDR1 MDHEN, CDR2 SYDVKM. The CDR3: CASSLSWTGGGKLFF. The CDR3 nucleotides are TGTGCCAGCAGTTTAAGTTGGACAGGGGGTGGAAAACTGTTTTTT.

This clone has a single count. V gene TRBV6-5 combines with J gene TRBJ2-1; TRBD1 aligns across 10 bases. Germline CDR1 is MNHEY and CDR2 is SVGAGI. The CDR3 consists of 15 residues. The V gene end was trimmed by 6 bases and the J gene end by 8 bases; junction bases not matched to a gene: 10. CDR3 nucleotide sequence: TGTGCCAGCAGACCCGACAGGGGGCTTAGGGATGAGCAGTTCTTC. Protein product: CASRPDRGLRDEQFF.

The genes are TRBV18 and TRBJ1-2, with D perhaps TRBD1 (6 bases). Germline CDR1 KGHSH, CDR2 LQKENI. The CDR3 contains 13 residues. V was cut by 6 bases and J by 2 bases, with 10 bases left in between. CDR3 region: CASSQGGNYGYTF. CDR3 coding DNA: TGTGCCAGCTCTCAAGGGGGAAACTATGGCTACACCTTC.

The CDR3 is CASSQGQWEQYF. The DNA for the CDR3 is TGTGCCAGCTCACAGGGCCAATGGGAGCAGTACTTC. The chain combines TRBV18 with TRBJ2-7; the D is unclear. Germline assignment: CDR1 KGHSH and CDR2 LQKENI. The V gene lost 4 bases and the J gene lost 7 bases, with 11 bases spanning the gap. CDR3 length: 12 residues.

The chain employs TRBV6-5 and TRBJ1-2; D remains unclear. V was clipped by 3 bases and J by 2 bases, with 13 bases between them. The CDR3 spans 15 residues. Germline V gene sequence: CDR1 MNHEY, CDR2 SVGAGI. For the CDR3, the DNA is TGTGCCAGCAGTTATCAGAGGCAGGTGAACTATGGCTACACCTTC. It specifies CASSYQRQVNYGYTF.

As DNA, the CDR3 is TGTGCCAGCAGCCACCGGGACAAGAGAGCCTACGAGCAGTACTTC. Encoded protein: CASSHRDKRAYEQYF. The chain joins TRBV5-4 to TRBJ2-7, with a possible D match to TRBD1 (6 bases). The V gene lost 4 bases and the J gene lost 2 bases, with 16 bases spanning the gap. CDR3 length: 15 amino acids. The germline gives CDR1 SGHNT, CDR2 YYREEE (reference sequence).

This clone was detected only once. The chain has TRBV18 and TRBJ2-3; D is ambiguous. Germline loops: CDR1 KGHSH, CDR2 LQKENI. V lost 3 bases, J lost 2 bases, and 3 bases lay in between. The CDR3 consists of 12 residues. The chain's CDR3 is CASSPFTDTQYF. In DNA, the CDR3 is TGTGCCAGCTCACCTTTCACAGATACGCAGTATTTT.

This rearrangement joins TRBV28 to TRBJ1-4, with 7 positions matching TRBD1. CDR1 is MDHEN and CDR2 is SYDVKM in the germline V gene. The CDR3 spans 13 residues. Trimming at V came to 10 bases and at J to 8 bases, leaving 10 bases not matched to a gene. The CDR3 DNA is TGTGCCATACGTACAGGGGCGAACGAAAAACTGTTTTTT. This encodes CAIRTGANEKLFF. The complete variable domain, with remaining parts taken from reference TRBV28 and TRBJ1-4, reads DVKVTQSSRYLVKRTGEKVFLECVQDMDHENMFWYRQDPGLGLRLIYFSYDVKMKEKGDIPEGYSVSREKKERFSLILESASTNQTSMYLCAIRTGANEKLFFGSGTQLSVL.

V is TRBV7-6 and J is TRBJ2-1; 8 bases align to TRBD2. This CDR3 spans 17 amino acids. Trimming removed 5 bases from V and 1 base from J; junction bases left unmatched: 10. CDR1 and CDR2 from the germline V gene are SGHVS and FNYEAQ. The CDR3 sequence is CASSGSGGLNSYNEQFF. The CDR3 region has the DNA TGTGCCAGCAGCGGAAGCGGGGGCCTTAATTCCTACAATGAGCAGTTCTTC.

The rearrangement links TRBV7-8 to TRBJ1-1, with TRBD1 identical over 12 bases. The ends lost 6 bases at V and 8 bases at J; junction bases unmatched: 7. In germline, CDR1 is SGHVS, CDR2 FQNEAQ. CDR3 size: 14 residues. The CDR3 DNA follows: TGTGCCAGCAGGGGGGACAGGGGGCTCATCGAAGCTTTCTTT. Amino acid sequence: CASRGDRGLIEAFF.

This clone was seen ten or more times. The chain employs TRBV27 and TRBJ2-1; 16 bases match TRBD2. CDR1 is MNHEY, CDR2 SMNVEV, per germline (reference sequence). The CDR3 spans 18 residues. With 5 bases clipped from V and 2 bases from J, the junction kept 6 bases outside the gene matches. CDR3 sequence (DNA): TGTGCCAGCAGTGACCACGGGACTAGCGGGGGGGCCTACAATGAGCAGTTCTTC. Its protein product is CASSDHGTSGGAYNEQFF.

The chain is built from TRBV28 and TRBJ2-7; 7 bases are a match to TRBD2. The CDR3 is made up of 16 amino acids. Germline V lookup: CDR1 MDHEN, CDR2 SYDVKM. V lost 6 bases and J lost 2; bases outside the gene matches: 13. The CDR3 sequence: CASRAVGGVLTYEQYF. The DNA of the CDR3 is TGTGCCAGCAGGGCGGTGGGAGGGGTTCTTACCTACGAGCAGTACTTC. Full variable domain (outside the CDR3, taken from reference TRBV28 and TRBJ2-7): DVKVTQSSRYLVKRTGEKVFLECVQDMDHENMFWYRQDPGLGLRLIYFSYDVKMKEKGDIPEGYSVSREKKERFSLILESASTNQTSMYLCASRAVGGVLTYEQYFGPGTRLTVT.

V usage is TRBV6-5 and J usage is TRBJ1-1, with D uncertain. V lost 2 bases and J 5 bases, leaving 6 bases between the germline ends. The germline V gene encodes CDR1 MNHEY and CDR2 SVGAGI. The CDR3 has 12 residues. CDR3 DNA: TGTGCCAGCAGTTACATGGGGACTGAAGCTTTCTTT. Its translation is CASSYMGTEAFF.

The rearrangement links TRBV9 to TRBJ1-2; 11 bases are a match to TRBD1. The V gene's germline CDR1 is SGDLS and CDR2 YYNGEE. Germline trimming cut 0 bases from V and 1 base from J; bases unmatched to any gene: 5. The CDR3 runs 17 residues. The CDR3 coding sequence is TGTGCCAGCAGCGTAGAGGACAGGGGGCTGGGTAACTATGGCTACACCTTC. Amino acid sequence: CASSVEDRGLGNYGYTF.

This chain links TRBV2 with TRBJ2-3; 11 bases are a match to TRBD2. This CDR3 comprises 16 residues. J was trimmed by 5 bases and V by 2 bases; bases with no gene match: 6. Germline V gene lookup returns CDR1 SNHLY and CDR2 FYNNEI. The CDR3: CASSERASGGKDTQYF. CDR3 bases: TGTGCCAGCAGTGAAAGGGCTAGCGGGGGGAAAGATACGCAGTATTTT.

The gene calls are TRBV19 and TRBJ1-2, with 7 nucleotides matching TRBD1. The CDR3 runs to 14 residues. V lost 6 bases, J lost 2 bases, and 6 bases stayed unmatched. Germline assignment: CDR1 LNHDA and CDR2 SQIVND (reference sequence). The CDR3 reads CASRVQGKNYGYTF. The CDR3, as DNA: TGTGCCAGTAGGGTACAGGGGAAGAACTATGGCTACACCTTC.

Written as DNA, the CDR3 is TGTGCCAGCAGTTACTTAATGAACACTGAAGCTTTCTTT. Protein sequence: CASSYLMNTEAFF. The chain recombines TRBV6-5 with TRBJ1-1; D unresolved. The V gene's germline CDR1 is MNHEY and CDR2 SVGAGI. The CDR3 extends over 13 amino acids. Trimming shortened V by 1 base and J by 0 bases, and 3 bases separated the two germline ends.

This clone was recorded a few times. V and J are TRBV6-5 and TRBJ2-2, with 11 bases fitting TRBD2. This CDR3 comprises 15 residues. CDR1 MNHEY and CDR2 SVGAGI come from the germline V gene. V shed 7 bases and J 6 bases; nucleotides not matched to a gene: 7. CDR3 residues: CASKLAGGPPGELFF. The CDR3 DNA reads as TGTGCCAGCAAATTAGCGGGAGGGCCTCCCGGGGAGCTGTTTTTT.

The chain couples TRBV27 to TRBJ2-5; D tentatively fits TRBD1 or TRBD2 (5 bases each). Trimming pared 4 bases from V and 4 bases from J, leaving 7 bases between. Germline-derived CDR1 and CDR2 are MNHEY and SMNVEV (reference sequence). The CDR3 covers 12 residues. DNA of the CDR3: TGTGCCAGCAGTTGGGACCGAGAGACCCAGTACTTC. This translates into CASSWDRETQYF.

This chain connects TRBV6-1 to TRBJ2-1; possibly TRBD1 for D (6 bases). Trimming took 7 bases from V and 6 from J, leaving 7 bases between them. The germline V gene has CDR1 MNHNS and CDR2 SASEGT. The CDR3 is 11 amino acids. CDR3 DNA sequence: TGTGCCAGCAACAGGGTCAATGAGCAGTTCTTC. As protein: CASNRVNEQFF.

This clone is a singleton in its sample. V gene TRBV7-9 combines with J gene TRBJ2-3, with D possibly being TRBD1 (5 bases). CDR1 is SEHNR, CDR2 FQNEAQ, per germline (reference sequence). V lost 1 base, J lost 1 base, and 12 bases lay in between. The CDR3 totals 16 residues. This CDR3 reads CASSLDTGQRTDTQYF. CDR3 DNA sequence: TGTGCCAGCAGCTTAGATACCGGACAACGCACAGATACGCAGTATTTT.

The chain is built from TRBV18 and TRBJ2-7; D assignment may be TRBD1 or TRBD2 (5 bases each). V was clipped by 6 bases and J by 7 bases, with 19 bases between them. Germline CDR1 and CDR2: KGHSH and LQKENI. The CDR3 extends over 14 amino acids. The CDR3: CASSPGTGFGEQYF. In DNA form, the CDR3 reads TGTGCCAGCTCCCCCGGGACGGGTTTCGGTGAGCAGTACTTC.

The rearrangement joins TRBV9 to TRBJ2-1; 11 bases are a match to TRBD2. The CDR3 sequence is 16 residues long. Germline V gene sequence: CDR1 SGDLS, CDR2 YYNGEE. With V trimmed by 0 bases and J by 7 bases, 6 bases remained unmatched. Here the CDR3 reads CASSVEASGRSNEQFF. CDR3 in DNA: TGTGCCAGCAGCGTAGAGGCTAGCGGGAGGTCAAATGAGCAGTTCTTC.

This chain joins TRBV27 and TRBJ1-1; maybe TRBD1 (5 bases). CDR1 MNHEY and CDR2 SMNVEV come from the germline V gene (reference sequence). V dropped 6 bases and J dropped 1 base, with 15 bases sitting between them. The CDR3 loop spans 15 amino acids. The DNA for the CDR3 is TGTGCCAGCAGCGTTCTCGGGGGTCAGAACACTGAAGCTTTCTTT. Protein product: CASSVLGGQNTEAFF.

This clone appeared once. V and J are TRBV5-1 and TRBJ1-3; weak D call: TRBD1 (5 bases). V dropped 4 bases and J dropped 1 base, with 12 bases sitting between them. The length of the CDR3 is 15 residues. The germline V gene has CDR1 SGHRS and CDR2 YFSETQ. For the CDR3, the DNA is TGCGCCAGCAGCCTTTATACAGGATCTGGAAACACCATATATTTT. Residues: CASSLYTGSGNTIYF.

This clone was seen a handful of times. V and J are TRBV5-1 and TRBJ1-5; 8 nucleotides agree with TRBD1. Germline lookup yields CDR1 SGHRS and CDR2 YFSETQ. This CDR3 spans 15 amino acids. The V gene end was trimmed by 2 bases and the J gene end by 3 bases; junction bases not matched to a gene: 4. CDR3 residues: CASSFAGQVNQPQHF. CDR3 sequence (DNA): TGCGCCAGCAGCTTCGCGGGACAGGTCAATCAGCCCCAGCATTTT.

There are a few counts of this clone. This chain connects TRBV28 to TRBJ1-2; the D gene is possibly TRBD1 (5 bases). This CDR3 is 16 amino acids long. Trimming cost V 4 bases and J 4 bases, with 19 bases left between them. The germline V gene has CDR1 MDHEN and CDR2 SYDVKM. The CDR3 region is CASSSPPGGGSYGYTF. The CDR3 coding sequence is TGTGCCAGCAGTTCGCCTCCCGGGGGGGGGAGCTATGGCTACACCTTC.

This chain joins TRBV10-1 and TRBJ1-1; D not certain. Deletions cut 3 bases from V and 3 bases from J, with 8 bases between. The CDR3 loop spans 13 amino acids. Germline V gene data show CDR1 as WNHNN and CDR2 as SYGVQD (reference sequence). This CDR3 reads CASSEIIYTEAFF. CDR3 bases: TGCGCCAGCAGTGAAATTATCTACACTGAAGCTTTCTTT.